This TCR beta chain comes out of a study of T cell responses to AZD1222 COVID-19 vaccine. Sequencing used immunoSEQ multiplex PCR; TCRdb keeps in-frame clones, though not all of them. The sample includes about 53,000 clones, 84% of them seen just once. Looked up from germline, CDR1 is MDHEN and CDR2 is SYDVKM. The germline V and J ends were trimmed by 5 bases and 4 bases, with 17 bases remaining between them. This CDR3 comprises 15 residues. Comments on this clone: Its specificity is unknown.

Notes on the study in general: Baseline serostatus was positive in only five to seven AZD1222 recipients.

Specimen: peripheral blood, collected on day 0 of AZD1222 vaccination. The sequence came from an adult in good health. V gene TRBV28 combines with J gene TRBJ1-2, with D tentatively TRBD1 (5 bases). The CDR3 here is CASSLHGGGSYGYTF. The CDR3 bases are TGTGCCAGCAGTCTTCATGGGGGGGGAAGCTATGGCTACACCTTC.